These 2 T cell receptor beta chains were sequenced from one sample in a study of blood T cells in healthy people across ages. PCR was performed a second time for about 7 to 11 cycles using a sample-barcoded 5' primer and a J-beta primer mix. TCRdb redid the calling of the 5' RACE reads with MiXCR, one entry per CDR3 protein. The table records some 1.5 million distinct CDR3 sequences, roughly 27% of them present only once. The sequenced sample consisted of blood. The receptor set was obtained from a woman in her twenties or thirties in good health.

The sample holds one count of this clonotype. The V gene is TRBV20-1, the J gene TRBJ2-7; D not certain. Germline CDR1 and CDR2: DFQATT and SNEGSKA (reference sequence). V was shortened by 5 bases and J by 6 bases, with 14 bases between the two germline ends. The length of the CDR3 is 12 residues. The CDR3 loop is CSAPRTLREQYF. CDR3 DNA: TGCAGTGCTCCCAGGACCCTCCGCGAGCAGTACTTC.

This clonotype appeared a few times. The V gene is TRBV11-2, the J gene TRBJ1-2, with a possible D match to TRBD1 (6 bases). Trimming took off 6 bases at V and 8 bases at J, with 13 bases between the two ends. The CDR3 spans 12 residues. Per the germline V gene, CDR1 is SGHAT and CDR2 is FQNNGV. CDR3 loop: CASRNRVEGYTF. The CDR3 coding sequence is TGTGCCAGCAGAAACAGGGTCGAAGGCTACACCTTC.